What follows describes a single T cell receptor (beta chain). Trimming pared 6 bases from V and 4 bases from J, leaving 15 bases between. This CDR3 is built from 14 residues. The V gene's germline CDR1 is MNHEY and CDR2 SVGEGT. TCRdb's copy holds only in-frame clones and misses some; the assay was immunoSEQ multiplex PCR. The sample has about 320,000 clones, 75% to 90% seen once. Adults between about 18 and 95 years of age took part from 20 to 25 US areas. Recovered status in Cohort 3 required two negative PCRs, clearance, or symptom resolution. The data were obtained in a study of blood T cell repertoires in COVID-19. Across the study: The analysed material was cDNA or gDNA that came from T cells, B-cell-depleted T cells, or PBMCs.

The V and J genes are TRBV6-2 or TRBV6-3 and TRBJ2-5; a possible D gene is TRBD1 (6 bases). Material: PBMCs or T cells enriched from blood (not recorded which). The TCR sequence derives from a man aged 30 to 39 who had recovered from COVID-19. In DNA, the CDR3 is TGTGCCAGCAGCACAACAGGGTTGGGAGAGACCCAGTACTTC. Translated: CASSTTGLGETQYF.